Listed below are T cell receptor beta chains from one sample, sequenced in a study of cytomegalovirus exposure and HLA in healthy donors. TCRdb keeps only in-frame clones here, not all; method: immunoSEQ multiplex PCR. The repertoire holds 170,000 or so clones, with around three quarters as singletons. The sequenced sample consisted of PBMCs. The receptors shown here come from a woman aged 45-65 years in good health and CMV-seropositive. CDR3s include the opening cysteine and the closing phenylalanine or tryptophan. Each record gives: clone size, J gene, V gene, D gene, CDR3 protein, CDR3 DNA. D genes are given only for firm matches. Clone size is stated in some rows and not others, as once, few, many or a class when expanded.

clone_size: .
j_call: TRBJ1-5
v_call: TRBV6-1
d_call: .
cdr3_aa: CASRESSNQPQHF
cdr3_nt: TGTGCCAGCAGGGAGTCTAGCAATCAGCCCCAGCATTTT

clone_size: few
j_call: TRBJ2-7
v_call: TRBV11-1
d_call: TRBD2
cdr3_aa: CASSLARSGLGEQYF
cdr3_nt: TGTGCCAGCAGCTTAGCGCGGTCGGGACTAGGCGAGCAGTACTTC

clone_size: .
j_call: TRBJ2-7
v_call: TRBV9
d_call: .
cdr3_aa: CASSPRGTESSYEQYF
cdr3_nt: TGTGCCAGCAGCCCTCGGGGGACAGAGAGCTCCTACGAGCAGTACTTC

clone_size: .
j_call: TRBJ1-2
v_call: TRBV6-4
d_call: .
cdr3_aa: CASSAGGGYTF
cdr3_nt: TGTGCCAGCAGTGCGGGGGGTGGCTACACCTTC

clone_size: once
j_call: TRBJ2-7
v_call: TRBV7-2
d_call: .
cdr3_aa: CASSLAGRSYEQYF
cdr3_nt: TGTGCCAGCAGCTTAGCGGGCAGGTCCTACGAGCAGTACTTC

clone_size: .
j_call: TRBJ1-2
v_call: TRBV6-5
d_call: TRBD1
cdr3_aa: CASSARDRQTLYTF
cdr3_nt: TGTGCCAGCAGTGCCCGGGACAGGCAAACCCTTTACACCTTC

clone_size: .
j_call: TRBJ2-7
v_call: TRBV5-5
d_call: .
cdr3_aa: CASSDGAGLSNYEQYF
cdr3_nt: TGTGCCAGCAGCGATGGCGCCGGACTCTCAAATTACGAGCAGTACTTC

clone_size: once
j_call: TRBJ2-7
v_call: TRBV18
d_call: .
cdr3_aa: CASSPSREYEQYF
cdr3_nt: TGTGCCAGCTCGCCCTCCCGGGAGTACGAGCAGTACTTC

clone_size: .
j_call: TRBJ2-5
v_call: TRBV6-5
d_call: TRBD1
cdr3_aa: CASRQGLETQYF
cdr3_nt: TGTGCCAGCAGACAGGGGTTGGAGACCCAGTACTTC

clone_size: .
j_call: TRBJ1-6
v_call: TRBV18
d_call: TRBD1
cdr3_aa: CASSQDRGRTPLHF
cdr3_nt: TGTGCCAGCTCACAGGACAGGGGGAGGACACCCCTCCACTTT

clone_size: .
j_call: TRBJ2-5
v_call: TRBV5-1
d_call: .
cdr3_aa: CASSLAGLASETQYF
cdr3_nt: TGCGCCAGCAGCTTGGCAGGGCTAGCGAGTGAGACCCAGTACTTC

clone_size: .
j_call: TRBJ2-7
v_call: TRBV30
d_call: .
cdr3_aa: CAWRAVGASYEQYF
cdr3_nt: TGTGCCTGGAGGGCCGTAGGGGCCTCCTACGAGCAGTACTTC

clone_size: .
j_call: TRBJ1-1
v_call: TRBV9
d_call: .
cdr3_aa: CASSVDSQRNTEAFF
cdr3_nt: TGTGCCAGCAGCGTAGACAGCCAGAGGAACACTGAAGCTTTCTTT

clone_size: .
j_call: TRBJ2-1
v_call: TRBV5-4
d_call: .
cdr3_aa: CASSIKDSRNEQFF
cdr3_nt: TGTGCCAGCAGCATAAAGGACAGCAGGAATGAGCAGTTCTTC

clone_size: .
j_call: TRBJ2-1
v_call: TRBV7-2
d_call: TRBD2
cdr3_aa: CASSPTSITGISNEQFF
cdr3_nt: TGTGCCAGCAGCCCGACTAGCATCACGGGAATCTCCAATGAGCAGTTCTTC

clone_size: .
j_call: TRBJ2-4
v_call: TRBV6-5
d_call: .
cdr3_aa: CASSLGEANQNIQYF
cdr3_nt: TGTGCCAGCAGCCTCGGGGAGGCAAACCAGAACATTCAGTACTTC

clone_size: .
j_call: TRBJ2-3
v_call: TRBV25-1
d_call: .
cdr3_aa: CASSEYNGGVTDTQYF
cdr3_nt: TGTGCCAGCAGTGAATATAACGGCGGGGTCACAGATACGCAGTATTTT

clone_size: .
j_call: TRBJ2-7
v_call: TRBV9
d_call: TRBD1
cdr3_aa: CASSPGQGHSYEQYF
cdr3_nt: TGTGCCAGCAGCCCCGGACAGGGCCACTCCTACGAGCAGTACTTC